Each of the 3 T cell receptor beta chains below was sequenced from the same sample in a study of shared clonotypes between healthy human individuals (dated by TCRdb to the early 2020s). Receptors were amplified or captured by the immunoSEQ multiplex PCR assay. TCRdb's version of the immuneACCESS table is confined to in-frame rearrangements and falls short of the full clone set. An unresolved V gene accounts for under half of the shortfall where checked; the remainder is of unknown origin. The sample table contains about 2,200,000 clones; only one count was recorded for approximately 94% of them. The ten largest clones capture around 1.7% of the sample. CD8 naive samples consisted of CD45RO-negative cells that were positively selected for CCR7, yielding a CD45RA+CCR7+ population without TemRA cells. The sample was naive CD8+ T cells from PBMCs. The sample's cell subset or site label, decoded: CD45RA+CCR7+. The receptors come from a man aged 18 to 29 in good health. Some clones in this sample may be carry-over from other donors' samples.

This sequence joins TRBV2 and TRBJ1-2; tentative D call: TRBD1 (6 bases). The CDR3 spans 13 residues. V lost 5 bases and J lost 4, with 11 bases in between. Looked up from germline, CDR1 is SNHLY and CDR2 is FYNNEI. In DNA form, the CDR3 reads TGTGCCAGCAGTCCGGGGGCAGGCTATGGCTACACCTTC. This codes for CASSPGAGYGYTF.

The chain combines TRBV7-9 with TRBJ2-1, with D possibly being TRBD2 (6 bases). CDR1 and CDR2 (germline): SEHNR, FQNEAQ (reference sequence). Trimming left V 0 bases short and J 8 bases short, with 8 bases between. This CDR3 has 13 residues. CDR3: CASSLAGGDEQFF. As DNA, the CDR3 is TGTGCCAGCAGCTTAGCTGGAGGGGATGAGCAGTTCTTC.

On this clone itself: The identical CDR3 is also encoded by other nucleotide sequences in the sample. The J gene is TRBJ2-1, the V gene TRBV19; the match to TRBD2 covers 13 bases. CDR1 is LNHDA and CDR2 is SQIVND in the germline V gene (reference sequence). The CDR3 spans 14 residues. With 9 bases clipped from V and 3 bases from J, the junction kept 2 bases outside the gene matches. The CDR3 loop is CASRLAGGYNEQFF. The CDR3 coding sequence is TGTGCCAGCAGACTAGCGGGAGGCTACAATGAGCAGTTCTTC.